One sample yielded the 20 T cell receptor beta chains listed below, sequenced in a study of siplizumab effects on memory and regulatory T cells. The repertoire was sequenced with immunoSEQ multiplex PCR; TCRdb's copy has only in-frame clones and lacks some. The table lists over 45,000 clones, less than 98% of them singletons. Sequencing was performed on naive CD8+ T cells sorted from blood. These TCRs come from a human donor in good health.

The CDR3 reads CASSVRQGDNSPLHF. The CDR3 DNA is TGTGCCAGTAGTGTACGACAGGGTGATAATTCACCCCTCCACTTT. The chain carries TRBV19 and TRBJ1-6; 7 positions match TRBD1. Germline-derived CDR1 and CDR2 are LNHDA and SQIVND (reference sequence). This CDR3 is built from 15 residues. With V trimmed by 5 bases and J by 5 bases, 6 bases remained unmatched.

The V call is TRBV5-1, the J call TRBJ1-1, with a tentative D call TRBD1 (5 bases). V lost 4 bases, J lost 7 bases, and 8 bases lay in between. Germline CDR1 reads SGHRS; CDR2 reads YFSETQ. The CDR3 is made up of 11 amino acids. The CDR3 protein is CASSGAGEAFF. CDR3 nucleotide sequence: TGCGCCAGCAGCGGGGCGGGTGAAGCTTTCTTT.

This chain uses TRBV27 with TRBJ1-5; perhaps TRBD1 as D (5 bases). This CDR3 has 13 residues. Germline CDR1 and CDR2: MNHEY and SMNVEV (reference sequence). V gave up 6 bases and J gave up 4 bases, with 10 bases separating them. Written as DNA, the CDR3 is TGTGCCAGCAGCCCAGCAGGGAATCAGCCCCAGCATTTT. Its protein product is CASSPAGNQPQHF.

This chain connects TRBV9 to TRBJ2-3, with 7 bases fitting TRBD2. Per the germline V gene, CDR1 is SGDLS and CDR2 is YYNGEE. V trimming: 5 bases; J trimming: 5 bases; junction bases outside the gene matches: 11. The CDR3 is 15 residues long. The CDR3: CASSGGASGRDTQYF. The CDR3 bases are TGTGCCAGCAGTGGAGGGGCTAGCGGCAGAGATACGCAGTATTTT.

This chain uses TRBV27 with TRBJ2-1, with 7 nucleotides matching TRBD1. Per germline, CDR1 MNHEY and CDR2 SMNVEV (reference sequence). This CDR3 has 12 amino acids. V gave up 4 bases and J gave up 8 bases; unmatched junction bases: 2. The CDR3 DNA sequence: TGTGCCAGCAGTTACAGGGGCGATGAGCAGTTCTTC. This codes for CASSYRGDEQFF.

The CDR3 protein is CAWLPRDSYEQYF. CDR3 nucleotide sequence: TGTGCCTGGTTGCCCCGGGACAGCTACGAGCAGTACTTC. The rearrangement links TRBV30 to TRBJ2-7; 7 nucleotides match TRBD1. The CDR3 totals 13 residues. The J segment lost 3 bases and the V segment lost 5 bases, leaving 7 bases of the junction unmatched. Germline CDR1 reads GTSNPN; CDR2 reads SVGIG (reference sequence).

This clone has a single count. The chain has TRBV7-9 and TRBJ2-7; D is uncertain. The CDR3 loop spans 11 amino acids. Per germline, CDR1 SEHNR and CDR2 FQNEAQ (reference sequence). V shed 3 bases and J shed 3 bases, with 3 bases lying between them. CDR3 region: CASSLSYEQYF. The CDR3, as DNA: TGTGCCAGCAGCTTGAGCTACGAGCAGTACTTC.

This chain connects TRBV4-3 to TRBJ2-1; TRBD1 matches at 8 bases. Germline assignment: CDR1 LGHNA and CDR2 YSLEER. The CDR3 runs to 15 residues. Unmatched junction bases numbered 6, after V lost 3 bases and J lost 5 bases. The CDR3 DNA sequence: TGCGCCAGCAGCCATGGAACAGGGGGAAACAATGAGCAGTTCTTC. Residues: CASSHGTGGNNEQFF.

V is TRBV4-1 and J is TRBJ2-1; D is possibly TRBD2 (5 bases). With 6 bases removed from V and 2 bases from J, the gap between germline ends came to 14 bases. Germline lookup yields CDR1 MGHRA and CDR2 YSYEKL. The CDR3 spans 15 residues. CDR3 amino acids: CASRRSEEPYNEQFF. DNA of the CDR3: TGCGCCAGCAGACGGTCGGAGGAGCCCTACAATGAGCAGTTCTTC.

The chain is built from TRBV10-3 and TRBJ2-5; 10 nucleotides agree with TRBD2. V was pared by 4 bases and J by 5 bases, with 13 bases of the junction left unmatched. This CDR3 has 17 residues. CDR1 ENHRY and CDR2 SYGVKD come from the germline V gene. This CDR3 is CAISGSGRARGEETQYF. The CDR3 DNA follows: TGTGCCATCAGTGGAAGCGGGAGGGCCAGGGGCGAGGAGACCCAGTACTTC.

This clone was picked up one time. V is TRBV29-1 and J is TRBJ1-2; D gene uncertain. CDR3 length equals 12 residues. Between the trimmed V and J ends, which lost 7 bases and 6 bases, there was a span of 15 bases. Germline V lookup: CDR1 SQVTM, CDR2 ANQGSEA. The CDR3 is CSAYRQVHGYTF. For the CDR3, the DNA is TGCAGCGCTTATCGGCAGGTTCATGGCTACACCTTC. Based on the CDR3 plus reference TRBV29-1 and TRBJ1-2, the full variable domain is SAVISQKPSRDICQRGTSLTIQCQVDSQVTMMFWYRQQPGQSLTLIATANQGSEATYESGFVIDKFPISRPNLTFSTLTVSNMSPEDSSIYLCSAYRQVHGYTFGSGTRLTVV.

The chain links TRBV9 to TRBJ2-1; TRBD1 matches 7 bases. Trimming cost V 3 bases and J 5 bases; bases outside gene matches: 14. Germline CDR1 SGDLS, CDR2 YYNGEE. CDR3 length equals 17 residues. The CDR3 region has the DNA TGTGCCAGCAGCGGCCAACCGGGACAGCTTAGGCACAATGAGCAGTTCTTC. It specifies CASSGQPGQLRHNEQFF.

This clone was observed once. The genes are TRBV28 and TRBJ1-5; D is possibly TRBD1 (5 bases). Trimming took off 6 bases at V and 1 base at J, with 10 bases between the two ends. Looked up from germline, CDR1 is MDHEN and CDR2 is SYDVKM. The CDR3 runs to 14 residues. DNA of the CDR3: TGTGCCAGCAGCGGGGGGGAAAGCAATCAGCCCCAGCATTTT. This encodes CASSGGESNQPQHF. Complete variable domain (other parts from reference TRBV28 and TRBJ1-5): DVKVTQSSRYLVKRTGEKVFLECVQDMDHENMFWYRQDPGLGLRLIYFSYDVKMKEKGDIPEGYSVSREKKERFSLILESASTNQTSMYLCASSGGESNQPQHFGDGTRLSIL.

V usage is TRBV28 and J usage is TRBJ2-7; D gene ambiguous. Germline CDR1 reads MDHEN; CDR2 reads SYDVKM. CDR3 length equals 15 residues. Trimming took 3 bases from V and 3 from J, leaving 15 bases between them. CDR3 DNA: TGTGCCAGCAGTTTTCGGAGTAGAAGTTACTACGAGCAGTACTTC. Its protein product is CASSFRSRSYYEQYF.

V is TRBV10-3 and J is TRBJ2-1, with TRBD2 matching 8 bases. This CDR3 comprises 15 residues. In germline, CDR1 is ENHRY, CDR2 SYGVKD. V trimming: 6 bases; J trimming: 7 bases; junction bases outside the gene matches: 11. The CDR3 protein is CAIRGTGGPKNEQFF. The CDR3 nucleotides read TGTGCCATCAGGGGAACGGGAGGGCCCAAGAATGAGCAGTTCTTC.

V gene TRBV5-4 combines with J gene TRBJ1-1; TRBD1 agrees at 7 bases. CDR1 SGHNT and CDR2 YYREEE come from the germline V gene (reference sequence). CDR3 size: 16 residues. J lost 5 bases, V lost 4 bases, and 14 bases had no gene match. The CDR3 DNA reads as TGTGCCAGCAGCCCTCGGCGGCAGGGGGGAAAGACTGAAGCTTTCTTT. Translation gives CASSPRRQGGKTEAFF. The full variable domain, rest sourced from reference TRBV5-4 and TRBJ1-1, is ETGVTQSPTHLIKTRGQQVTLRCSSQSGHNTVSWYQQALGQGPQFIFQYYREEENGRGNFPPRFSGLQFPNYSSELNVNALELDDSALYLCASSPRRQGGKTEAFFGQGTRLTVV.

The V and J genes are TRBV27 and TRBJ2-3; no reliable D call. There are 13 residues in the CDR3. The V gene lost 3 bases and the J gene lost 6 bases, with 10 bases spanning the gap. The germline V gene has CDR1 MNHEY and CDR2 SMNVEV (reference sequence). CDR3 region: CASSFGVGDTQYF. DNA for the CDR3: TGTGCCAGCAGTTTTGGGGTGGGGGATACGCAGTATTTT.

The V and J genes are TRBV7-9 and TRBJ2-3, with D perhaps matching TRBD1 (6 bases). There are 19 residues in the CDR3. Germline CDR1 is SEHNR and CDR2 is FQNEAQ (reference sequence). The V and J ends lost 5 bases and 2 bases respectively, with 26 bases between them. The CDR3 region is CASSPREGEGRRYTDTQYF. The CDR3 bases are TGTGCCAGCAGCCCGAGAGAGGGGGAAGGGCGGAGGTACACAGATACGCAGTATTTT.

The V call is TRBV10-3, the J call TRBJ2-1, with 7 bases identical to TRBD2. The CDR3 runs 14 residues. Losses at the gene ends were 0 bases for V and 6 bases for J; bases not matched to a gene: 2. Germline CDR1 is ENHRY and CDR2 is SYGVKD. The CDR3 protein is CAISESWGGNEQFF. DNA of the CDR3: TGTGCCATCAGTGAGTCATGGGGGGGCAATGAGCAGTTCTTC.

The chain employs TRBV9 and TRBJ2-7, with 10 nucleotides matching TRBD2. The CDR3 has 14 amino acids. The V segment lost 0 bases and the J segment 3 bases; nucleotides outside the gene matches: 0. Germline CDR1 reads SGDLS; CDR2 reads YYNGEE. The CDR3 reads CASSVGTSGYEQYF. CDR3 DNA: TGTGCCAGCAGCGTAGGGACTAGCGGCTACGAGCAGTACTTC.